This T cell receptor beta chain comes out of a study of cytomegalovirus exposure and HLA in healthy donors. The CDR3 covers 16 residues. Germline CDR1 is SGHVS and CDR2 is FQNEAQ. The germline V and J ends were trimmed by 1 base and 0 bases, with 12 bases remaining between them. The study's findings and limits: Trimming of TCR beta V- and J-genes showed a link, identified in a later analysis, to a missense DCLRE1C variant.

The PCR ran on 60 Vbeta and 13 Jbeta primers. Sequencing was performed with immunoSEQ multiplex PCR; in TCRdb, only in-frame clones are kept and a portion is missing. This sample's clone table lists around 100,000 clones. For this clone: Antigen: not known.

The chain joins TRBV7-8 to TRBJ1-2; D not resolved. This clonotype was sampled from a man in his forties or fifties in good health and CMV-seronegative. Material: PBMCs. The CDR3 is CASSLDYSSTNYGYTF. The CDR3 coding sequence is TGTGCCAGCAGCTTAGACTACTCGAGTACTAACTATGGCTACACCTTC.